This TCR beta chain derives from a study of blood T cell repertoires in COVID-19. Study in general: PBMCs, B-cell-depleted T cells, or T cells provided the cDNA or gDNA that made up the material.

Original processing notes: Reference gene primer amplification gave estimated nucleated cell counts. The protocol was immunoSEQ multiplex PCR, while the TCRdb copy is restricted to in-frame clones and leaves out a portion. That table gives V, J and clone size, and the DNA gave D and trimming. The sample holds under 250,000 clones, around nine tenths seen once. Germline V CDR1 and CDR2: SGHRS, YFSETQ. V shed 0 bases and J shed 4 bases, with 3 bases lying between them. CDR3 length: 12 amino acids. Input material: peripheral blood. The V call is TRBV5-1, the J call TRBJ2-3, with D uncertain. The receptor comes from a man in his fifties or sixties who had recovered from COVID-19. CDR3: CASSLAADTQYF. In DNA, the CDR3 is TGCGCCAGCAGCTTGGCCGCAGATACGCAGTATTTT.